The source of this TCR beta chain is a study of cytomegalovirus exposure and HLA in healthy donors. Study-level results: The study flagged around 160 TCR beta chains as cytomegalovirus-associated.

Concerning this clone: What it binds is unknown.

The PCR had 60 Vbeta and 13 Jbeta primers. Sequencing was performed with immunoSEQ multiplex PCR; in TCRdb, only in-frame clones are kept and a portion is missing. Found here are 50,000 or so clones; the top ten clones hold 6.5% to 8.5%. This clonotype was sampled from a woman aged 40 to 50 in good health and CMV-seronegative. Input material: PBMCs.

The CDR3 loop is CASSQDKGGTEAFF. The DNA of the CDR3 is TGTGCCAGCAGCCAAGATAAAGGGGGCACTGAAGCTTTCTTT. The chain employs TRBV4-2 and TRBJ1-1, with a possible D match to TRBD1 (6 bases). V gave up 0 bases and J gave up 4 bases, with 9 bases separating them. Germline CDR1 and CDR2: LGHNA and YNFKEQ. The CDR3 has 14 amino acids.